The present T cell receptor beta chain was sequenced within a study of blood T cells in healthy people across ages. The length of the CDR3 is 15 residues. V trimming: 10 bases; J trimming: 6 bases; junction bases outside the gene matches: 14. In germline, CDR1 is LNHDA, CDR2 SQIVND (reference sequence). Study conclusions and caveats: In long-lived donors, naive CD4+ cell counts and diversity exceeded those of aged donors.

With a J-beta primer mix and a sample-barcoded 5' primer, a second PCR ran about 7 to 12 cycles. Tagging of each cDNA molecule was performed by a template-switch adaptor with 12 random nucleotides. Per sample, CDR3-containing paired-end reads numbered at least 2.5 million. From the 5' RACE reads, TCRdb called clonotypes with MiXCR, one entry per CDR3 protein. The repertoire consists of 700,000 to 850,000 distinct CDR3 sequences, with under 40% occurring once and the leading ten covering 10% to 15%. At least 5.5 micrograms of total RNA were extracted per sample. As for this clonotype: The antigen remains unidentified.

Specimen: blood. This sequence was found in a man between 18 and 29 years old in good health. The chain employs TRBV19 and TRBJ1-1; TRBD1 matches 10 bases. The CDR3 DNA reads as TGTGCCAATAGCCGTCCCGGGACAGGGGTCGCTGAAGCTTTCTTT. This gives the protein CANSRPGTGVAEAFF.